This is a list of T cell receptor beta chains from one sample in a study of T cell changes during pregnancy in multiple sclerosis. Sequenced by immunoSEQ multiplex PCR; TCRdb stores in-frame clones only, minus some. Of 39,000 or so clones listed, about 90% are singletons. The sample here was CD8+ T cells from peripheral blood mononuclear cells, taken in the first trimester of pregnancy. These receptors were collected from a female donor with multiple sclerosis, enrolled in a pregnancy study. Both conserved end residues are part of each CDR3. D genes are given only for firm matches. Size is omitted from some rows. Given values are once, few, many or a class for expanded clones.

V gene,D gene,CDR3 length,clone size,J gene,CDR3 protein
TRBV27,-,13,-,TRBJ2-5,CASSLPGRETQYF
TRBV27,-,15,few,TRBJ1-1,CASSLRSRGNTEAFF
TRBV6-1,-,17,-,TRBJ2-2,CASSERRGGRHTGELFF
TRBV11-3,TRBD2,16,-,TRBJ2-5,CASSSHRSGREETQYF
TRBV7-3,-,13,-,TRBJ1-2,CASSLNPGYGYTF
TRBV27,TRBD2,15,-,TRBJ2-7,CASSLTGGGNYEQYF
TRBV6-5,-,15,-,TRBJ1-2,CASSYGLTPNYGYTF
TRBV27,-,12,-,TRBJ2-1,CATGETYNEQFF
TRBV7-9,-,14,-,TRBJ2-2,CASVTTEGTGELFF
TRBV11-2,-,19,-,TRBJ2-6,CASSPFPEDSFPGANVLTF
TRBV7-9,-,14,-,TRBJ1-1,CASSLERQLTEAFF
TRBV19,TRBD2,14,once,TRBJ2-1,CASTRTRSYNEQFF
TRBV7-2,TRBD1,19,-,TRBJ1-4,CASSLSPGTALLANEKLFF
TRBV5-6,TRBD2,16,-,TRBJ2-2,CASSPGGGGAPGELFF
TRBV7-9,-,16,-,TRBJ2-4,CASSSGAGLAKNIQYF
TRBV29-1,-,13,-,TRBJ2-7,CSVVMAVTYEQYF
TRBV7-9,-,13,-,TRBJ2-7,CASSPPSRGEQYF
TRBV4-1,TRBD2,16,-,TRBJ2-2,CASSNRLAGDGGELFF
TRBV6-5,-,14,few,TRBJ1-5,CASSLGASNQPQHF
TRBV6-1,-,15,once,TRBJ1-1,CASSDGGQGYTGAFF
TRBV7-9,TRBD1,17,once,TRBJ2-2,CASSGLGTGGTPGELFF
TRBV4-2,TRBD1,15,once,TRBJ2-7,CASSQGTGGAYEQYF
TRBV27,-,13,once,TRBJ1-5,CASSHRVNQPQHF
TRBV25-1,-,13,-,TRBJ2-6,CATQESGANVLTF
TRBV19,TRBD1,16,-,TRBJ1-4,CASSPIPGQGNEKLFF
TRBV9,TRBD2,18,-,TRBJ2-3,CASSGGLAGGTNTDTQYF
TRBV12-5,TRBD2,17,-,TRBJ2-1,CASGFLIAGGIHNEQFF
TRBV5-5,-,15,-,TRBJ2-7,CASSFARTNSYEQYF
TRBV7-8,-,16,-,TRBJ2-3,CASSLGLGGDTDTQYF
TRBV7-6,-,16,-,TRBJ2-3,CASSRTDISSTDTQYF
TRBV27,-,14,once,TRBJ2-2,CASSQGQNTGELFF
TRBV27,-,13,-,TRBJ1-1,CASSFGPATEAFF
TRBV27,TRBD2,16,-,TRBJ2-3,CASSLLSRGGGNTQYF
TRBV7-3,-,17,-,TRBJ2-1,CASSRLGGGSTYNEQFF
TRBV4-3,TRBD1,13,-,TRBJ1-1,CASRLTRDSAAFF
TRBV27,TRBD2,16,once,TRBJ2-7,CASRPRGAGGVYEQYF
TRBV19,TRBD2,15,-,TRBJ2-1,CASSIELADYNEQFF
TRBV5-4,-,12,-,TRBJ2-5,CASSLFAETQYF
TRBV19,TRBD1,17,-,TRBJ1-5,CASSMGQGAYSNQPQHF
TRBV5-6,TRBD1,15,-,TRBJ1-5,CASSFGGGLWQPQHF
TRBV30,-,15,-,TRBJ1-6,CAWGPGGTYNSPLHF
TRBV6-1,TRBD1,14,-,TRBJ2-5,CASSRQGSGETQYF
TRBV2,-,14,-,TRBJ1-1,CASSSRYQNTEAFF
TRBV29-1,-,18,-,TRBJ1-2,CSVEDSFPQGHSNYGYTF
TRBV11-3,-,15,-,TRBJ2-7,CASSPRLREPGEQYF
TRBV4-2,TRBD2,16,-,TRBJ2-1,CASSQDPSGGRNEQFF